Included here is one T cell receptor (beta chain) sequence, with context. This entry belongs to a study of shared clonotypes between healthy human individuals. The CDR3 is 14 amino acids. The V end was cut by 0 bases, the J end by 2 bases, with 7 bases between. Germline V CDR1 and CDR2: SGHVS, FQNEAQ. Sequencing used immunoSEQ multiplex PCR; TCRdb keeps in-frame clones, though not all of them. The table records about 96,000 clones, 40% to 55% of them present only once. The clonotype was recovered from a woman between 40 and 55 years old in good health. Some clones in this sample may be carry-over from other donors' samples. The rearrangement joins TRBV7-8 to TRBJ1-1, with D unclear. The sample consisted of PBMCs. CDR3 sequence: CASSLALVNTEAFF. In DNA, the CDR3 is TGTGCCAGCAGCTTAGCGTTAGTAAACACTGAAGCTTTCTTT.